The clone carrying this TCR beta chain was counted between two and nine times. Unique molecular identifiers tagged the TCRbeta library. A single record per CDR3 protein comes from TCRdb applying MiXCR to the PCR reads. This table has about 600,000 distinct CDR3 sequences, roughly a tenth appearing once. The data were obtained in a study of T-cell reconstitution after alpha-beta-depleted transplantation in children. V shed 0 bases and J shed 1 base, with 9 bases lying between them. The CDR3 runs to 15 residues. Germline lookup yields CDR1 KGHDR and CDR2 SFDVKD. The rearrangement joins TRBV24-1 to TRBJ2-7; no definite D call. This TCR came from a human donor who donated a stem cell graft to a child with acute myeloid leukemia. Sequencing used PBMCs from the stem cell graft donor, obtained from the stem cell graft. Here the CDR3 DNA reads TGTGCCACCAGTGATTTGCCAGATCCTTCCTACGAGCAGTACTTC. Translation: CATSDLPDPSYEQYF.